The present TCR beta chain was sequenced within a study of shared clonotypes between healthy human individuals. Sequencing was performed with immunoSEQ multiplex PCR; in TCRdb, only in-frame clones are kept and a portion is missing. The top ten clones hold about an eighth of a sample with about 480,000 clones, around 79% of them seen once. Germline values: CDR1 SGDLS, CDR2 YYNGEE. V lost 4 bases, J lost 9 bases, and 23 bases lay in between. CDR3 length: 16 amino acids. The clonotype originates from a woman aged 40 to 50 in good health. Some clones in this sample may be carry-over from other donors' samples. Sequences were obtained from PBMCs. The gene calls are TRBV9 and TRBJ1-3; D is possibly TRBD1 (5 bases). Here the CDR3 reads CASSRPGDASYGTIYF. The CDR3 nucleotides read TGTGCCAGCAGCCGACCGGGGGACGCTTCTTACGGCACCATATATTTT.